The T cell receptor beta chain under discussion was sequenced for a study of T cell changes during pregnancy in multiple sclerosis. V lost 2 bases and J lost 0, with 11 bases in between. The germline V gene encodes CDR1 LNHDA and CDR2 SQIVND (reference sequence). The CDR3 extends over 16 amino acids. The method was immunoSEQ multiplex PCR; TCRdb's version includes in-frame clones alone and lacks a portion of them. The repertoire includes under 50,000 clones, around 93% of them detected once, and 3.9% sits in the top ten. Source: CD8+ T cells from peripheral blood mononuclear cells, taken after pregnancy. This chain links TRBV19 with TRBJ2-1; possible D gene TRBD2, 5 bases. The receptor's source is a female donor with multiple sclerosis, enrolled in a pregnancy study. CDR3 sequence reads: CASSISGVGSYNEQFF. The CDR3, as DNA: TGTGCCAGTAGTATATCCGGGGTTGGCTCCTACAATGAGCAGTTCTTC.